One sample yielded the 3 T cell receptor beta chains listed below, sequenced in a study of shared clonotypes between healthy human individuals. Clones were sequenced by immunoSEQ multiplex PCR, and TCRdb holds only the in-frame ones, with some missing. The sample has roughly 2.6 million clones, about 92% seen once. The sample consisted of naive CD4+ T cells sorted from blood. The subset denotes: CD45RA+ positively selected. Receptors were obtained from a man aged 18 to 29 in good health.

This rearrangement joins TRBV7-2 to TRBJ2-2, with D possibly matching TRBD2 (5 bases). This CDR3 comprises 13 residues. CDR1 SGHTA and CDR2 FQGNSA come from the germline V gene. V was cut by 5 bases and J by 5 bases, with 9 bases left in between. CDR3 in amino acids: CASSITGTGELFF. The CDR3 coding sequence is TGTGCCAGCAGCATAACGGGGACCGGGGAGCTGTTTTTT.

This clone appeared a single time. This rearrangement joins TRBV15 to TRBJ2-3; 11 bases align to TRBD1. Germline lookup yields CDR1 LNHNV and CDR2 YYDKDF (reference sequence). There are 14 residues in the CDR3. With V trimmed by 4 bases and J by 5 bases, 2 bases remained unmatched. The CDR3 loop reads CATSIGTGGDTQYF. The CDR3 bases are TGTGCCACCAGCATTGGGACAGGGGGAGATACGCAGTATTTT.

The chain carries TRBV27 and TRBJ2-7; 7 nucleotides align to TRBD1. The CDR3 is 13 amino acids. J was trimmed by 0 bases and V by 6 bases; bases with no gene match: 2. Germline CDR1 and CDR2: MNHEY and SMNVEV (reference sequence). CDR3 residues: CASRGDSSYEQYF. CDR3 nucleotide sequence: TGTGCCAGCAGGGGGGACAGCTCCTACGAGCAGTACTTC.